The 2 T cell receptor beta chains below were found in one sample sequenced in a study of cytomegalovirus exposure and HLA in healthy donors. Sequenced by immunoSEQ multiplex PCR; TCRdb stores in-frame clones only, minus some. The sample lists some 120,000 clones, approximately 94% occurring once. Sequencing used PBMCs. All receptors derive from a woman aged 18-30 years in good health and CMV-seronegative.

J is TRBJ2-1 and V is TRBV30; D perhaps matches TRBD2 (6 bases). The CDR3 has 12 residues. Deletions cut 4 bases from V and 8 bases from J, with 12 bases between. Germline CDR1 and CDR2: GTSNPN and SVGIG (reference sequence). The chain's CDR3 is CAWNDGSHEQFF. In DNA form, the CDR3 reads TGTGCCTGGAATGACGGGAGCCATGAGCAGTTCTTC. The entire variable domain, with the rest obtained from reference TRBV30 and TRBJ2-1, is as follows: SQTIHQWPATLVQPVGSPLSLECTVEGTSNPNLYWYRQAAGRGLQLLFYSVGIGQISSEVPQNLSASRPQDRQFILSSKKLLLSDSGFYLCAWNDGSHEQFFGPGTRLTVL.

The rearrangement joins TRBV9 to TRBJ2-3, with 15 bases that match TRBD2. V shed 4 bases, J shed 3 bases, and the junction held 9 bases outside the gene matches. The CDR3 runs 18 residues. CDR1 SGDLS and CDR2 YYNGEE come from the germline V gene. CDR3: CASSNTGTSGGFTDTQYF. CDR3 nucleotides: TGTGCCAGCAGCAATACGGGGACTAGCGGGGGGTTTACAGATACGCAGTATTTT.